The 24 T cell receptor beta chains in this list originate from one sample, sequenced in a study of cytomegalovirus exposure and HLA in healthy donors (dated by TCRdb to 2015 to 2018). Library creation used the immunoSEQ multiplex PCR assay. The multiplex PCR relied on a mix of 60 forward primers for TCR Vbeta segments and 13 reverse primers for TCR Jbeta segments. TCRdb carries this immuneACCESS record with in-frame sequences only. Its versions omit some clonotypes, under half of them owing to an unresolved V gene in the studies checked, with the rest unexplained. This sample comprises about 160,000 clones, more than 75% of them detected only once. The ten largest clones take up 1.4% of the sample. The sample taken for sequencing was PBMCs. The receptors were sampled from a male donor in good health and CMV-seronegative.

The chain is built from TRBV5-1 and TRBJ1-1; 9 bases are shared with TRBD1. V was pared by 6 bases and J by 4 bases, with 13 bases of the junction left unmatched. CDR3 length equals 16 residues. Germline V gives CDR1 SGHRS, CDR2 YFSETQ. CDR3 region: CASIPGQGLSGTEAFF. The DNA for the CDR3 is TGCGCCAGCATACCGGGACAGGGACTTTCGGGCACTGAAGCTTTCTTT. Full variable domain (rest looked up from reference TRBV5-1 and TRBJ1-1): KAGVTQTPRYLIKTRGQQVTLSCSPISGHRSVSWYQQTPGQGLQFLFEYFSETQRNKGNFPGRFSGRQFSNSRSEMNVSTLELGDSALYLCASIPGQGLSGTEAFFGQGTRLTVV.

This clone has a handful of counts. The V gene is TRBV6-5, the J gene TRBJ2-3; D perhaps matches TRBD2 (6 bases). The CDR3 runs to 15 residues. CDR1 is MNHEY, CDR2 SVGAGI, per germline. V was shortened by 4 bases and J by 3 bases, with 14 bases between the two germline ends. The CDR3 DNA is TGTGCCAGCAGTTCACCGGGGGATAGAACAGATACGCAGTATTTT. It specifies CASSSPGDRTDTQYF.

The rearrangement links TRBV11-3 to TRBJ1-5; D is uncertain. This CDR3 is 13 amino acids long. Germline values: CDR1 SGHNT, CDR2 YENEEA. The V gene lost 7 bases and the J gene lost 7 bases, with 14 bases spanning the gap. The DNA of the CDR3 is TGTGCCAGCATCATTAGCCGCCGGCAGCCCCAGCATTTT. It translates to CASIISRRQPQHF.

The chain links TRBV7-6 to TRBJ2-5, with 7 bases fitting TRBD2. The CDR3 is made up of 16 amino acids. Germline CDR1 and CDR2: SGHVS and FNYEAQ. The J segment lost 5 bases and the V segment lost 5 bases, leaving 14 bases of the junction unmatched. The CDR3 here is CASSRRASGDWETQYF. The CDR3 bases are TGTGCCAGCAGCCGAAGGGCTAGCGGAGACTGGGAGACCCAGTACTTC. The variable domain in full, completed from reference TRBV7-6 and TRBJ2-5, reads GAGVSQSPRYKVTKRGQDVALRCDPISGHVSLYWYRQALGQGPEFLTYFNYEAQQDKSGLPNDRFSAERPEGSISTLTIQRTEQRDSAMYRCASSRRASGDWETQYFGPGTRLLVL.

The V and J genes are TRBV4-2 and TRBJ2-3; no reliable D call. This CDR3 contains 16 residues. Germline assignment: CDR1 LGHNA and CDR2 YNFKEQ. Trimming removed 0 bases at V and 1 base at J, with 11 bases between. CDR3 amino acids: CASSQEARPRTDTQYF. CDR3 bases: TGTGCCAGCAGCCAAGAGGCCCGCCCGCGCACAGATACGCAGTATTTT.

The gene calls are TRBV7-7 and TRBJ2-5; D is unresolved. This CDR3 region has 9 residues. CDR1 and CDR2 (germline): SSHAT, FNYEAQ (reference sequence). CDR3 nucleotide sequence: TGTGCTAGTAATCGGACCCAGTACTTC. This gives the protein CASNRTQYF.

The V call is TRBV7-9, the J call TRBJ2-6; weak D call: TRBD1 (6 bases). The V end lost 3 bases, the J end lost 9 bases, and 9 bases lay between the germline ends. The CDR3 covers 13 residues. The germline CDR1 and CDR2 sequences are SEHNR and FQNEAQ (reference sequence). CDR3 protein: CASSFGTSNVLTF. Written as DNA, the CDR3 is TGTGCCAGCAGCTTCGGGACAAGCAACGTCCTGACTTTC.

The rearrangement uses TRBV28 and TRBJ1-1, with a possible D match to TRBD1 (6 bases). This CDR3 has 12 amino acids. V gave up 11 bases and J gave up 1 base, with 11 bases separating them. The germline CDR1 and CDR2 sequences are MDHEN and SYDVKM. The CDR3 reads CAGSGANTEAFF. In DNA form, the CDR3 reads TGTGCCGGTTCAGGGGCGAACACTGAAGCTTTCTTT.

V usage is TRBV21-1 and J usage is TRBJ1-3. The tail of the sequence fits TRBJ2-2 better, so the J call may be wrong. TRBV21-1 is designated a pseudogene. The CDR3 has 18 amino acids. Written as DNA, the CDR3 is TGTGCCAGCAGCAAAGAAGGACTAGCGGGAGGGGGCACCGGGGAGCTGTTTTTT. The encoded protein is CASSKEGLAGGGTGELFF.

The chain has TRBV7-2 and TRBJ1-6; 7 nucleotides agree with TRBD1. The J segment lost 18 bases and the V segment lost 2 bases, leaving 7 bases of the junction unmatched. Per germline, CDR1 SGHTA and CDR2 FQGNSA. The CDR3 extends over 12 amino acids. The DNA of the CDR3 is TGTGCCAGCAGCTTATACCAGGGGGAACCCCACTTT. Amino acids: CASSLYQGEPHF.

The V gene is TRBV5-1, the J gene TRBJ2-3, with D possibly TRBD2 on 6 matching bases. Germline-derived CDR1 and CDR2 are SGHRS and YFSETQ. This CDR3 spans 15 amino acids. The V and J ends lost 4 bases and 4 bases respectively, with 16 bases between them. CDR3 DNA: TGCGCCAGCAGCCCATCTGGGGGAGGTCCAGATACGCAGTATTTT. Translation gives CASSPSGGGPDTQYF.

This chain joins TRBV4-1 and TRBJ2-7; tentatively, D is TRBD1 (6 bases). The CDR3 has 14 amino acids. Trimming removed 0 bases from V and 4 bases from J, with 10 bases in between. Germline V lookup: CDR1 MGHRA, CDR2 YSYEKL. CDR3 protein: CASSQEGGRYEQYF. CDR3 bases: TGCGCCAGCAGCCAAGAAGGGGGAAGGTACGAGCAGTACTTC.

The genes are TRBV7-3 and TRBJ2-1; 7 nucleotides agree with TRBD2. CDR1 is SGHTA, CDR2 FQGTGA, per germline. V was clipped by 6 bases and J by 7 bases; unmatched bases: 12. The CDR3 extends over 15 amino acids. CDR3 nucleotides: TGTGCCAGCAGTATCGGGGGGACCTTTGGGAATGAGCAGTTCTTC. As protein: CASSIGGTFGNEQFF.

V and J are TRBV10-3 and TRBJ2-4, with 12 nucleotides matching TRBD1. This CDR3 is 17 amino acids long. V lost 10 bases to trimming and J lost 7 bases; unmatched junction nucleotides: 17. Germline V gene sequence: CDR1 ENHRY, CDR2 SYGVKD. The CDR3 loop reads CATQPGQGAGGRNIQYF. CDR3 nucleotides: TGTGCCACCCAACCGGGACAGGGGGCGGGAGGTCGTAACATTCAGTACTTC.

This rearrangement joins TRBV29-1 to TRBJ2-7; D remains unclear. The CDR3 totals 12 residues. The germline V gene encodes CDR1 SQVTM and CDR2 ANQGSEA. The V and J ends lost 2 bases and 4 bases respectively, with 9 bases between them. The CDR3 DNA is TGCAGCGTTGAATTCTACAGTTACGAGCAGTACTTC. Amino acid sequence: CSVEFYSYEQYF.

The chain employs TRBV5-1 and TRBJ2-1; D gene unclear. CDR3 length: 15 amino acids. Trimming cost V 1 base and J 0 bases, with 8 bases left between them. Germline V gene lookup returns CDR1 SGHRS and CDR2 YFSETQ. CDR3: CASSLTVNSYNEQFF. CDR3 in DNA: TGCGCCAGCAGCTTGACTGTAAACTCCTACAATGAGCAGTTCTTC.

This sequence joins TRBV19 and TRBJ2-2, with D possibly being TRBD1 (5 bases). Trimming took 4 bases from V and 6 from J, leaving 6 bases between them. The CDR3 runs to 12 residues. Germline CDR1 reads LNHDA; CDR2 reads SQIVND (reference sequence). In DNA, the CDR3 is TGTGCCAGTAGTACAGGGCCCGGGGAGCTGTTTTTT. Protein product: CASSTGPGELFF.

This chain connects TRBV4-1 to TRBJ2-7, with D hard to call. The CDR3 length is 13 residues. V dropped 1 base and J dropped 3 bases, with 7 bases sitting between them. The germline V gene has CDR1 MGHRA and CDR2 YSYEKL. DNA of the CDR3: TGCGCCAGCAGCCAAGGTCAGTTCTACGAGCAGTACTTC. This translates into CASSQGQFYEQYF.

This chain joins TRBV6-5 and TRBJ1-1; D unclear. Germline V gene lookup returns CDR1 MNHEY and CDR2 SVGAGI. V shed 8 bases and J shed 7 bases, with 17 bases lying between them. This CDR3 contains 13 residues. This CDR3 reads CASWRARRVEAFF. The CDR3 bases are TGTGCCAGCTGGCGGGCGCGGCGCGTTGAAGCTTTCTTT.

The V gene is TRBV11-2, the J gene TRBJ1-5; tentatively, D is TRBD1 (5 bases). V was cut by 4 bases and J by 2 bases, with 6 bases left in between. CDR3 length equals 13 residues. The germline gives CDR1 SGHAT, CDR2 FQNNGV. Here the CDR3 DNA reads TGTGCCAGCAGCTCGGGGGGCAATCAGCCCCAGCATTTT. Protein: CASSSGGNQPQHF.

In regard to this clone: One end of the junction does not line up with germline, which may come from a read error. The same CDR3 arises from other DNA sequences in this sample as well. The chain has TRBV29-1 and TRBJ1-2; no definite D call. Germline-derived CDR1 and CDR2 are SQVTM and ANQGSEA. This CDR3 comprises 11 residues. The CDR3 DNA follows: TGCAGCGTTGAAGCGGGAAGCGGCTACACTTTC. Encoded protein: CSVEAGSGYTF.

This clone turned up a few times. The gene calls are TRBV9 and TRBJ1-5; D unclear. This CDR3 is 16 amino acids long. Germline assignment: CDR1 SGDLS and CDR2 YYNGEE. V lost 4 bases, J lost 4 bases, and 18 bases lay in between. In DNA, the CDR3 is TGTGCCAGCAGCCCCACCGACCGACTGGGTAATCAGCCCCAGCATTTT. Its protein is CASSPTDRLGNQPQHF.

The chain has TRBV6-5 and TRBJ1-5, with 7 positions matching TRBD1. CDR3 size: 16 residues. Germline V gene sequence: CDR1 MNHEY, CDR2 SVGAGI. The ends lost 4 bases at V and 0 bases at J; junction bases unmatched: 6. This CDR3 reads CASSSRTGPSNQPQHF. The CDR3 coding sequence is TGTGCCAGCAGTTCTAGGACAGGACCTAGCAATCAGCCCCAGCATTTT.

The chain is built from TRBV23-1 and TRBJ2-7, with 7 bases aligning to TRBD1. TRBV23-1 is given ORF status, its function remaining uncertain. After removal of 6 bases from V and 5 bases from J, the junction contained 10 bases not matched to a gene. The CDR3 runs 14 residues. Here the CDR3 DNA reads TGCGCCAGCAGACCAGAGGGACAGCCTAACGAGCAGTACTTC. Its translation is CASRPEGQPNEQYF.